This T cell receptor beta chain was obtained from a study of T cells expressing NK-cell markers. Overall study: Sorted CD3+CD56+NKG2C+, CD3+CD56+NKG2C- and CD3+CD56-NKG2C+ T cells supplied TCR beta repertoires. Overall study findings and caveats: Roughly 1.0-7.0% of CD8+ T cells in roughly six donors belonged to dominant NKG2C+ clonotypes.

Generation of TCR beta cDNA was performed by 5'RACE template switching incorporating UMIs. No DNA is given; TCRdb re-called the 5' RACE reads and lists each CDR3 protein once. Recorded here are approximately 460,000 distinct CDR3 sequences; the top ten clones represent 7.3%. CDR1 is SNHLY, CDR2 FYNNEI, per germline. CDR3 length equals 15 residues. Note on this clonotype: The antigen is undetermined.

This sequence originates from a woman between 18 and 69 years old in good health. This chain uses TRBV2 with TRBJ1-5; TCRdb returns TRBD1, unconfirmable since there is no DNA. Specimen: blood T cells: a sorted CD56 or NKG2C T cell subset, CD4+ or CD8+ T cells, or bulk PBMC T cells (not recorded which). CDR3 protein: CASSESGGGNQPQHF.